One and the same sample provided the 15 T cell receptor beta chains below, sequenced in a study of early stage breast cancer tumors. Sequenced by immunoSEQ multiplex PCR; TCRdb stores in-frame clones only, minus some. Of about 1,900 clones in the sample, under 75% were seen once. Material for sequencing was normal breast tissue next to the tumor. The receptors were sampled from a person aged 40 to 49 with breast cancer.

For the CDR3, the DNA is TGTGCCATCAGTGAGGAACAGTTAGAGACCCAGTACTTC. This sequence encodes CAISEEQLETQYF. The rearrangement links TRBV10-3 to TRBJ2-5; D gene unclear. Trimming shortened V by 2 bases and J by 4 bases, and 8 bases separated the two germline ends. Germline V gene sequence: CDR1 ENHRY, CDR2 SYGVKD. This CDR3 comprises 13 residues.

This clone ranks as large. The V call is TRBV7-2, the J call TRBJ2-7; TRBD2 agrees at 7 bases. V lost 1 base, J lost 4 bases, and 4 bases stayed unmatched. Germline assignment: CDR1 SGHTA and CDR2 FQGNSA. The CDR3 totals 14 residues. CDR3 protein: CASSLGTSWYEQYF. In nucleotides, the CDR3 is TGTGCCAGCAGCTTAGGGACTAGTTGGTACGAGCAGTACTTC.

The rearrangement uses TRBV6-5 and TRBJ2-7; D possibly corresponds to TRBD1 (5 bases). Germline values: CDR1 MNHEY, CDR2 SVGAGI. Deletions cut 5 bases from V and 0 bases from J, with 8 bases between. CDR3 length: 13 residues. The CDR3 protein is CASSTGFSYEQYF. CDR3 nucleotide sequence: TGTGCCAGCAGTACAGGATTCTCCTACGAGCAGTACTTC.

This clone has only a few counts. The gene calls are TRBV5-1 and TRBJ2-7, with a tentative D call TRBD1 (6 bases). CDR3 length: 14 residues. Germline CDR1 is SGHRS and CDR2 is YFSETQ. Trimming shortened V by 2 bases and J by 5 bases, and 14 bases separated the two germline ends. CDR3 coding DNA: TGCGCCAGCAGCTTAACCGGGACAACGAACGAGCAGTACTTC. Translation gives CASSLTGTTNEQYF. Variable domain in full (rest from reference TRBV5-1 and TRBJ2-7): KAGVTQTPRYLIKTRGQQVTLSCSPISGHRSVSWYQQTPGQGLQFLFEYFSETQRNKGNFPGRFSGRQFSNSRSEMNVSTLELGDSALYLCASSLTGTTNEQYFGPGTRLTVT.

The chain combines TRBV9 with TRBJ2-3; D may correspond to TRBD1 or TRBD2 (6 bases each). CDR1 is SGDLS, CDR2 YYNGEE, per germline. V lost 4 bases, J lost 4 bases, and 16 bases lay in between. This CDR3 has 15 amino acids. The CDR3 coding sequence is TGTGCCAGCAGCCTAAACCCCGGGGGCCCAGATACGCAGTATTTT. Protein sequence: CASSLNPGGPDTQYF. The whole variable domain, remainder taken from reference TRBV9 and TRBJ2-3, is DSGVTQTPKHLITATGQRVTLRCSPRSGDLSVYWYQQSLDQGLQFLIQYYNGEERAKGNILERFSAQQFPDLHSELNLSSLELGDSALYFCASSLNPGGPDTQYFGPGTRLTVL.

The chain joins TRBV28 to TRBJ2-1; 8 bases map to TRBD2. Trimming at V came to 5 bases and at J to 5 bases, leaving 20 bases not matched to a gene. Germline assignment: CDR1 MDHEN and CDR2 SYDVKM. There are 19 residues in the CDR3. The CDR3 DNA reads as TGTGCCAGCAGTACATGGATGATCCAGCGGGAGCATAAAGACAATGAGCAGTTCTTC. This translates into CASSTWMIQREHKDNEQFF.

The chain couples TRBV13 to TRBJ2-1, with 11 bases matching TRBD2. Germline V CDR1 and CDR2: PRHDT, FYEKMQ (reference sequence). This CDR3 comprises 15 residues. V lost 6 bases, J lost 12 bases, and 13 bases stayed unmatched. The CDR3 sequence is CASSERVAGGPRQFF. CDR3 nucleotide sequence: TGTGCCAGCAGTGAGAGAGTAGCGGGAGGGCCACGGCAGTTCTTC.

V usage is TRBV25-1 and J usage is TRBJ2-6; D is unclear. In germline, CDR1 is MGHDK, CDR2 SYGVNS. Trimming removed 5 bases from V and 1 base from J, with 3 bases in between. CDR3 length equals 13 residues. The CDR3 sequence: CASSRSGANVLTF. The CDR3 DNA reads TGTGCCAGCAGTCGTTCTGGGGCCAACGTCCTGACTTTC.

The chain combines TRBV25-1 with TRBJ1-4; D is ambiguous. CDR1 is MGHDK, CDR2 SYGVNS, per germline. This CDR3 comprises 15 residues. V gave up 1 base and J gave up 4 bases, with 10 bases separating them. The CDR3 here is CASSESGSFNEKLFF. As DNA, the CDR3 is TGTGCCAGCAGTGAATCTGGCAGCTTTAATGAAAAACTGTTTTTT.

The gene calls are TRBV27 and TRBJ2-7; no firm D call. V was trimmed by 2 bases and J by 4 bases, leaving 18 bases between them. The CDR3 runs 16 residues. Germline CDR1 is MNHEY and CDR2 is SMNVEV (reference sequence). CDR3 residues: CASSLIGGSPAYEQYF. DNA of the CDR3: TGTGCCAGCAGTTTAATAGGCGGCAGCCCCGCTTACGAGCAGTACTTC.

The chain has TRBV6-1 and TRBJ2-2; no definite D call. Germline V gene data show CDR1 as MNHNS and CDR2 as SASEGT. V was shortened by 2 bases and J by 5 bases, with 6 bases between the two germline ends. The CDR3 totals 13 residues. This chain's CDR3 is CASSETVTGELFF. In DNA form, the CDR3 reads TGTGCCAGCAGTGAAACCGTTACCGGGGAGCTGTTTTTT.

The chain links TRBV30 to TRBJ1-2; TRBD1 matches 7 bases. Germline-derived CDR1 and CDR2 are GTSNPN and SVGIG (reference sequence). With V trimmed by 4 bases and J by 8 bases, 7 bases remained unmatched. The CDR3 runs 12 residues. Written as DNA, the CDR3 is TGTGCCTGGACCGCTGACAGGGACGGCTACACCTTC. Its protein is CAWTADRDGYTF.

V and J are TRBV11-2 and TRBJ1-1, with a possible D match to TRBD1 (5 bases). The V end was cut by 5 bases, the J end by 2 bases, with 12 bases between. CDR1 is SGHAT and CDR2 is FQNNGV in the germline V gene. CDR3 length equals 14 residues. CDR3 sequence (DNA): TGTGCCAGCAGCAGCGGACACCTAAACACTGAAGCTTTCTTT. As protein: CASSSGHLNTEAFF.

This chain connects TRBV7-2 to TRBJ2-1; TRBD1 agrees at 12 bases. With 3 bases clipped from V and 6 bases from J, the junction kept 9 bases outside the gene matches. This CDR3 has 17 amino acids. CDR1 is SGHTA and CDR2 is FQGNSA in the germline V gene. CDR3 bases: TGTGCCAGCAGCTTCCAGCCCGGGACAGGGGGCGTCAATGAGCAGTTCTTC. It yields the protein CASSFQPGTGGVNEQFF.

This chain links TRBV6-5 with TRBJ1-1, with a weak D call TRBD1 (5 bases). The V end was cut by 5 bases, the J end by 5 bases, with 12 bases between. Per the germline V gene, CDR1 is MNHEY and CDR2 is SVGAGI. This CDR3 is 13 amino acids long. DNA for the CDR3: TGTGCCAGCAGTCTGCTCAGGGTGACTGAAGCTTTCTTT. Its translation: CASSLLRVTEAFF.